This is a list of T cell receptor beta chains from one sample in a study of cytomegalovirus exposure and HLA in healthy donors. Produced via immunoSEQ multiplex PCR; TCRdb's table is partial and in-frame only. This sample has approximately 130,000 clones, with around 70% found just once. Sequencing input: PBMCs. These receptor sequences come from a man aged 25-45 years in good health and CMV-seronegative. Both conserved end residues are trimmed from each CDR3. Some rows have no size entry. The others give once, few or many, or a class for an expanded clone.

>TRBV4-2|11|NA
ASSSRDRGGYT
>TRBV19|12|NA
ASSSMPRDYGYT
>TRBV7-8|12|NA
ASSFDKPGNTIY
>TRBV30|12|NA
AWSRGGGHYEQY
>TRBV27|13|few
ASSGGLVSTDTQY
>TRBV6-5|12|NA
ASTLLGVGSPLH
>TRBV4-1|15|NA
ASSQDEAGNRRSPLH
>TRBV28|13|few
ASSSPTATNEKLF
>TRBV7-2|12|NA
ASGSELSTDTQY
>TRBV7-2|12|NA
ASSSTGRNQPQH
>TRBV14|12|NA
ASSQWRREVGYT
>TRBV6-1|10|NA
ASSETRETQY
>TRBV18|14|few
ASSPLKDSFNEKLF
>TRBV20-1|8|NA
SAQYNEQF
>TRBV7-9|14|NA
ASSLDFLTNTGELF
>TRBV30|9|NA
ACRDSYGYT
>TRBV11-1|11|NA
ASSLDQRNEQF
>TRBV10-3|11|NA
AISEYGEQPQH
>TRBV18|12|few
ASSRTGERDGYT
>TRBV4-3|13|NA
ASSPGAGALGGYT
>TRBV7-7|8|NA
ASSFSGYT
>TRBV6-1|13|medium-sized
ASSERDREDTEAF
>TRBV6-1|11|NA
ASLAGGTGELF
>TRBV5-1|11|NA
ASSFQGEETQY
>TRBV7-2|15|NA
ASSAAATSGRAGNQY
>TRBV4-2|15|NA
ASSQEKAANSANTIY
>TRBV5-1|11|NA
ASSLSTNYGYT
>TRBV5-1|13|NA
ASTWETGGETGYT
>TRBV4-3|12|few
ASSQVTGGTEAF
>TRBV7-9|14|NA
ASTPPGRELYNEQF
>TRBV21-1|12|NA
ASSVSDSQETQY
>TRBV6-5|12|NA
ASSTPDSSLGYT
>TRBV5-6|16|NA
ASSLLTRQGFFSYEQY
>TRBV7-8|12|NA
ATRDRGGGYEQY
>TRBV28|14|NA
ASSSPGTSGHNEQF
>TRBV4-3|14|NA
ASSQDGDRGKNEQY
>TRBV19|11|NA
ASTPRDNYEQY
>TRBV27|19|NA
ASSFFAPRDRNDKSTYEQY
>TRBV11-2|10|few
ASSSSGEEQF
>TRBV28|13|NA
ASSIRQGGIGEQY
>TRBV6-1|11|NA
ASTASGTDTQY
>TRBV7-9|15|few
ASSLSLLAGGTDTQY